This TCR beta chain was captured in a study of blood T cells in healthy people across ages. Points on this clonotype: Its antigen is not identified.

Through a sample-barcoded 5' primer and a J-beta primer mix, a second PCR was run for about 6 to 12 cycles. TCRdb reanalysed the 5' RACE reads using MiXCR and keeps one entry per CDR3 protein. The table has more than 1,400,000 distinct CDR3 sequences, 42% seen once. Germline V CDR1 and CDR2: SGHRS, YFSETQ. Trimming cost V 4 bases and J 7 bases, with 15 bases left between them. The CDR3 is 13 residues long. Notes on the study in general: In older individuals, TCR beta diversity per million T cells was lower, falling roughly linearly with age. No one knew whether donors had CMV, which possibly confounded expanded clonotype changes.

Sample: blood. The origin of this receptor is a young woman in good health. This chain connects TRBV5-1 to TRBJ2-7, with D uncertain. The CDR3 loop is CASSLSNNNEQYF. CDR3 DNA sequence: TGCGCCAGCAGCCTAAGCAATAACAATGAGCAGTACTTC.